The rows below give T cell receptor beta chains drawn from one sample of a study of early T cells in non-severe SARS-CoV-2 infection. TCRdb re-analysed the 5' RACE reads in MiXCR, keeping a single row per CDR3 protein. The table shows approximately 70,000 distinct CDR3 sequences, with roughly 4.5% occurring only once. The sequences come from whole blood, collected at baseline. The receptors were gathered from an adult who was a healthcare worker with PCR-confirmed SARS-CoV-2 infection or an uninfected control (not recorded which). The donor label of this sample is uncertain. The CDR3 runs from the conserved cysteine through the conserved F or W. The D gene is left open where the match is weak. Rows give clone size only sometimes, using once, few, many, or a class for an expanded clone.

CDR3 DNA: TGTGCCAGCAGCTTAAGGGACAGGCCCCATGCCATCTATGGCTACACCTTC
CDR3 protein: CASSLRDRPHAIYGYTF
D gene: TRBD1
J gene: TRBJ1-2
V gene: TRBV7-9
clone size: few

CDR3 DNA: TGTGCCAGCAGCTATGCGGAGACACTTGAAGCTTTCTTT
CDR3 protein: CASSYAETLEAFF
D gene: .
J gene: TRBJ1-1
V gene: TRBV11-2
clone size: .

CDR3 DNA: TGCGCCAGCAGCCAAGATGTCGGTGGGGTCTCCGGAAACACCATATATTTT
CDR3 protein: CASSQDVGGVSGNTIYF
D gene: .
J gene: TRBJ1-3
V gene: TRBV4-3
clone size: many

CDR3 DNA: TGTGCCAGCAGCGTAGTCGATGGGAACGGAGAGACCCAGTACTTC
CDR3 protein: CASSVVDGNGETQYF
D gene: .
J gene: TRBJ2-5
V gene: TRBV9
clone size: few

CDR3 DNA: TGTGCCAGCAGCCTCCCGATGTCAACTAATGAAAAACTGTTTTTT
CDR3 protein: CASSLPMSTNEKLFF
D gene: .
J gene: TRBJ1-4
V gene: TRBV28
clone size: .

CDR3 DNA: TGTGCCAGCAGGGGAAGCGGGGACACAGATACGCAGTATTTT
CDR3 protein: CASRGSGDTDTQYF
D gene: TRBD2
J gene: TRBJ2-3
V gene: TRBV28
clone size: few

CDR3 DNA: TGTGCCAGCAGTTTTGGACAGGGGGTGGGAGAGACCCAGTACTTC
CDR3 protein: CASSFGQGVGETQYF
D gene: TRBD1
J gene: TRBJ2-5
V gene: TRBV12-3/TRBV12-4
clone size: many

CDR3 DNA: TGTGCCAGCAGTGACTTCGGGGGGCCTGGCACAGATACGCAGTATTTT
CDR3 protein: CASSDFGGPGTDTQYF
D gene: .
J gene: TRBJ2-3
V gene: TRBV6-4
clone size: many

CDR3 DNA: TGTGCCAGCAGTGGAGGGGGCCCTTACACCGGGGAGCTGTTTTTT
CDR3 protein: CASSGGGPYTGELFF
D gene: TRBD1
J gene: TRBJ2-2
V gene: TRBV6-1
clone size: .

CDR3 DNA: TGTGCCAGCAGTTTACTAGCCGGGCAGCCCCAGCATTTT
CDR3 protein: CASSLLAGQPQHF
D gene: .
J gene: TRBJ1-5
V gene: TRBV12-3/TRBV12-4
clone size: many

CDR3 DNA: TGTGCCAGCTCACCGTCAGCTCGGACAATACAAGAGACCCAGTACTTC
CDR3 protein: CASSPSARTIQETQYF
D gene: .
J gene: TRBJ2-5
V gene: TRBV18
clone size: .

CDR3 DNA: TGTGCCAGCAGCCCAGGACAGGGCCCCTACGAGCAGTACTTC
CDR3 protein: CASSPGQGPYEQYF
D gene: TRBD1
J gene: TRBJ2-7
V gene: TRBV28
clone size: .

CDR3 DNA: TGTGCCAGCAGCTTTGGACCGACTGAAGCTTTCTTT
CDR3 protein: CASSFGPTEAFF
D gene: .
J gene: TRBJ1-1
V gene: TRBV5-6
clone size: many

CDR3 DNA: TGTGCCAGCAGCTTAAGACCTATCTACAATGAGCAGTTCTTC
CDR3 protein: CASSLRPIYNEQFF
D gene: .
J gene: TRBJ2-1
V gene: TRBV11-2
clone size: few

CDR3 DNA: TGTGCCAGCAGCCGGGACAGGGGCGCTGAAGCTTTCTTT
CDR3 protein: CASSRDRGAEAFF
D gene: TRBD1
J gene: TRBJ1-1
V gene: TRBV12-3/TRBV12-4
clone size: .

CDR3 DNA: TGTGCCAGCAGCCAATATGCAGGGAATGCCTACAATGAGCAGTTCTTC
CDR3 protein: CASSQYAGNAYNEQFF
D gene: .
J gene: TRBJ2-1
V gene: TRBV4-2
clone size: many

CDR3 DNA: TGCAGTGCTAGATCTAGACAGTTTAGCTCCTATAATTCACCCCTCCACTTT
CDR3 protein: CSARSRQFSSYNSPLHF
D gene: .
J gene: TRBJ1-6
V gene: TRBV20-1
clone size: many

CDR3 DNA: TGTGCCAGCAGTTTGAGGCGGGGGGGCCTCCACAATGAGCAGTTCTTC
CDR3 protein: CASSLRRGGLHNEQFF
D gene: TRBD2
J gene: TRBJ2-1
V gene: TRBV12-3/TRBV12-4
clone size: .

CDR3 DNA: TGTGCCAGCAGTTACTCGAACAGACCGAACACTGAAGCTTTCTTT
CDR3 protein: CASSYSNRPNTEAFF
D gene: .
J gene: TRBJ1-1
V gene: TRBV6-5
clone size: few

CDR3 DNA: TGTGCCAGCTCACCAAACGAGGCGGATACTGGAAACACCATATATTTT
CDR3 protein: CASSPNEADTGNTIYF
D gene: .
J gene: TRBJ1-3
V gene: TRBV18
clone size: many

CDR3 DNA: TGTGCCAGCAATAGCCAGGGTCACACTGAAGCTTTCTTT
CDR3 protein: CASNSQGHTEAFF
D gene: .
J gene: TRBJ1-1
V gene: TRBV2
clone size: few

CDR3 DNA: TGTGCCAGCAGCCGTGTCGGCTACGAGCAGTACTTC
CDR3 protein: CASSRVGYEQYF
D gene: .
J gene: TRBJ2-7
V gene: TRBV6-2/TRBV6-3
clone size: few

CDR3 DNA: TGTGCCAGCACCCCCAGCGACGAGCAGTACTTC
CDR3 protein: CASTPSDEQYF
D gene: .
J gene: TRBJ2-7
V gene: TRBV7-9
clone size: few

CDR3 DNA: TGCGCCAGCAGCTTTACAGGGATGGGGAACACCGGGGAGCTGTTTTTT
CDR3 protein: CASSFTGMGNTGELFF
D gene: .
J gene: TRBJ2-2
V gene: TRBV5-1
clone size: many

CDR3 DNA: TGTGCCAGCAGTCGGGGGGCAGGCGAGCAGTTCTTC
CDR3 protein: CASSRGAGEQFF
D gene: .
J gene: TRBJ2-1
V gene: TRBV3-1
clone size: .

CDR3 DNA: TGTGCCAGCAGTAGCGCTCCAGAGACCCAGTACTTC
CDR3 protein: CASSSAPETQYF
D gene: .
J gene: TRBJ2-5
V gene: TRBV14
clone size: .

CDR3 DNA: TGTGCCAGCAGTTTTTACACTGAAGCTTTCTTT
CDR3 protein: CASSFYTEAFF
D gene: .
J gene: TRBJ1-1
V gene: TRBV28
clone size: .

CDR3 DNA: TGTGCCTCTAGCGGGGGAAGGAATGAGCAGTTCTTC
CDR3 protein: CASSGGRNEQFF
D gene: TRBD2
J gene: TRBJ2-1
V gene: TRBV30
clone size: many

CDR3 DNA: TGTGCCAGCAGCCCATGGGACAGACCTAGCACAGATACGCAGTATTTT
CDR3 protein: CASSPWDRPSTDTQYF
D gene: TRBD1
J gene: TRBJ2-3
V gene: TRBV9
clone size: few

CDR3 DNA: TGCAGTGCTGGTCCGGGACAAGCATACAATGAGCAGTTCTTC
CDR3 protein: CSAGPGQAYNEQFF
D gene: .
J gene: TRBJ2-1
V gene: TRBV20-1
clone size: many

CDR3 DNA: TGTGCCAGCAGCGGATGGACAAATTCTGGAAACACCATATATTTT
CDR3 protein: CASSGWTNSGNTIYF
D gene: .
J gene: TRBJ1-3
V gene: TRBV28
clone size: .

CDR3 DNA: TGTGCCAGCAGCCAAGATACCCACGAGCAGTACTTC
CDR3 protein: CASSQDTHEQYF
D gene: .
J gene: TRBJ2-7
V gene: TRBV14
clone size: many

CDR3 DNA: TGCGCCAGCAGCGCCCGACAGGACCTCGAGCAGTACTTC
CDR3 protein: CASSARQDLEQYF
D gene: .
J gene: TRBJ2-7
V gene: TRBV5-1
clone size: .

CDR3 DNA: TGTGCCAGCAGAGACGGGGACCAGTTCACAGATACGCAGTATTTT
CDR3 protein: CASRDGDQFTDTQYF
D gene: .
J gene: TRBJ2-3
V gene: TRBV13
clone size: many

CDR3 DNA: TGTGCCAGCAGAACTAGTTTTCACCCCACAGATACGCAGTATTTT
CDR3 protein: CASRTSFHPTDTQYF
D gene: .
J gene: TRBJ2-3
V gene: TRBV7-2
clone size: many

CDR3 DNA: TGTGCCAGCAGCTTAGGGCTCCACTTCGCCGAGCAGTACTTC
CDR3 protein: CASSLGLHFAEQYF
D gene: .
J gene: TRBJ2-7
V gene: TRBV11-2
clone size: few

CDR3 DNA: TGTGCCAGCAGCCAACCCTTGGCAGGGGGGCAGAACACTGAAGCTTTCTTT
CDR3 protein: CASSQPLAGGQNTEAFF
D gene: TRBD1
J gene: TRBJ1-1
V gene: TRBV3-1
clone size: many

CDR3 DNA: TGCAGTGCTAGAGATCTCAGGCTTGGGGCCAACGTCCTGACTTTC
CDR3 protein: CSARDLRLGANVLTF
D gene: .
J gene: TRBJ2-6
V gene: TRBV20-1
clone size: few

CDR3 DNA: TGTGCCAGCAGCCAACTCTCCGGGACAGCATATGGCTACACCTTC
CDR3 protein: CASSQLSGTAYGYTF
D gene: TRBD1
J gene: TRBJ1-2
V gene: TRBV3-1
clone size: .

CDR3 DNA: TGTGCCAGCAGTGACTCGGAAAAAGCTAACTATGGCTACACCTTC
CDR3 protein: CASSDSEKANYGYTF
D gene: .
J gene: TRBJ1-2
V gene: TRBV6-4
clone size: many

CDR3 DNA: TGTGCCAGCAGCGTTAACTATGGCTACACCTTC
CDR3 protein: CASSVNYGYTF
D gene: .
J gene: TRBJ1-2
V gene: TRBV7-2
clone size: many

CDR3 DNA: TGTGCCAGCAGCGAAGGGGGGGCCGAGGTTGAGCAGTTCTTC
CDR3 protein: CASSEGGAEVEQFF
D gene: .
J gene: TRBJ2-1
V gene: TRBV6-1
clone size: few

CDR3 DNA: TGTGCCAGCTCACTTTCGGGGAGGGGCAACAATCAGCCCCAGCATTTT
CDR3 protein: CASSLSGRGNNQPQHF
D gene: .
J gene: TRBJ1-5
V gene: TRBV18
clone size: many

CDR3 DNA: TGCGCCAGCAGCACATACAGGGGGGCGATGTCCCTTAATTGGAACACTGAAGCTTTCTTT
CDR3 protein: CASSTYRGAMSLNWNTEAFF
D gene: TRBD1
J gene: TRBJ1-1
V gene: TRBV10-2
clone size: .

CDR3 DNA: TGTGCCAGCAGTGAATGGACTGGAGGGGAAAAACTGTTTTTT
CDR3 protein: CASSEWTGGEKLFF
D gene: .
J gene: TRBJ1-4
V gene: TRBV2
clone size: few

CDR3 DNA: TGTGCCAGCAGTCCCATCGGGGGTAGGGGGGAGACCCAGTACTTC
CDR3 protein: CASSPIGGRGETQYF
D gene: .
J gene: TRBJ2-5
V gene: TRBV6-2/TRBV6-3
clone size: .

CDR3 DNA: TGTGCCAGCAGTTTACGAGGGCGGAGCGGCTACGAGCAGTACTTC
CDR3 protein: CASSLRGRSGYEQYF
D gene: .
J gene: TRBJ2-7
V gene: TRBV12-3/TRBV12-4
clone size: .

CDR3 DNA: TGCGCCAGCAGCTTTCCCGAGGGCCCCACAACCGAGACCCAGTACTTC
CDR3 protein: CASSFPEGPTTETQYF
D gene: .
J gene: TRBJ2-5
V gene: TRBV5-1
clone size: many

CDR3 DNA: TGTGCCAGCAGCTTAGATAGTCACCCCACAGATACGCAGTATTTT
CDR3 protein: CASSLDSHPTDTQYF
D gene: .
J gene: TRBJ2-3
V gene: TRBV11-2
clone size: .

CDR3 DNA: TGCAGTGTTCCGGGAGGAAACACTGAAGCTTTCTTT
CDR3 protein: CSVPGGNTEAFF
D gene: .
J gene: TRBJ1-1
V gene: TRBV20-1
clone size: many

CDR3 DNA: TGCAGCGTTGAAGATTTGTTTCGGGGGTTGGATACGCAGTATTTT
CDR3 protein: CSVEDLFRGLDTQYF
D gene: .
J gene: TRBJ2-3
V gene: TRBV29-1
clone size: many

CDR3 DNA: TGCGCCAGCAGCTTGGACAGCGACAATGAGCAGTTCTTC
CDR3 protein: CASSLDSDNEQFF
D gene: .
J gene: TRBJ2-1
V gene: TRBV5-1
clone size: many

CDR3 DNA: TGTGCCAGCAGCCCGAGACAGCTTATGAACACTGAAGCTTTCTTT
CDR3 protein: CASSPRQLMNTEAFF
D gene: .
J gene: TRBJ1-1
V gene: TRBV5-6
clone size: many

CDR3 DNA: TGTGCCAGCGCAATACGGACTGAAGCTTTCTTT
CDR3 protein: CASAIRTEAFF
D gene: .
J gene: TRBJ1-1
V gene: TRBV12-3/TRBV12-4
clone size: .

CDR3 DNA: TGTGCCAGCAGCTTTTATGGGGCAGGGGACACTGAAGCTTTCTTT
CDR3 protein: CASSFYGAGDTEAFF
D gene: .
J gene: TRBJ1-1
V gene: TRBV11-2
clone size: few

CDR3 DNA: TGTGCCAGCAGCTACGGGACAGGAGGCTACAATGAGCAGTTCTTC
CDR3 protein: CASSYGTGGYNEQFF
D gene: TRBD1
J gene: TRBJ2-1
V gene: TRBV7-9
clone size: many

CDR3 DNA: TGTGCCAGCAGCCCGGACGCACGGGGGGGAACAAATGAGCAGTTCTTC
CDR3 protein: CASSPDARGGTNEQFF
D gene: TRBD2
J gene: TRBJ2-1
V gene: TRBV3-1
clone size: .

CDR3 DNA: TGTGCCATCAGTGAGGGACAGGGGTTCGGAGAGACCCAGTACTTC
CDR3 protein: CAISEGQGFGETQYF
D gene: TRBD1
J gene: TRBJ2-5
V gene: TRBV10-3
clone size: few